One and the same sample provided the 27 T cell receptor beta chains below, sequenced in a study of identical twins. TCRdb processed the 5' RACE reads anew with MiXCR; each CDR3 protein has one entry. The data hold around 570,000 distinct CDR3 sequences, with nearly 10% observed a single time. These data also formed part of another study, on yellow fever vaccine responses in identical twins.

The sequenced sample consisted of PBMCs. Receptors were obtained from a woman younger than 30 in good health.

The V and J genes are TRBV6-5 and TRBJ2-2; D gene ambiguous. CDR3 length: 9 amino acids. Germline V lookup: CDR1 MNHEY, CDR2 SVGAGI. Trimming removed 10 bases at V and 9 bases at J, with 6 bases between. CDR3 sequence reads: CATLRELFF. The CDR3 bases are TGTGCCACCCTCCGGGAGCTGTTTTTT.

At least ten counts were recorded for this clonotype. The chain employs TRBV12-3 or TRBV12-4 and TRBJ2-1, with 8 bases matching TRBD2. This CDR3 comprises 12 residues. V lost 7 bases, J lost 9 bases, and 5 bases stayed unmatched. The DNA of the CDR3 is TGTGCCAGCAAAGAGCGGGAGCTTGAGCAGTTCTTC. Residues: CASKERELEQFF.

This clonotype was detected many times. V is TRBV29-1 and J is TRBJ2-3; the match to TRBD1 covers 8 bases. The CDR3 totals 15 residues. Looked up from germline, CDR1 is SQVTM and CDR2 is ANQGSEA. J gave up 2 bases and V 2 bases, and 6 bases lay outside the gene matches. The DNA for the CDR3 is TGCAGCGTTGAACGGCAGGGGGCCCCCACAGATACGCAGTATTTT. Residues: CSVERQGAPTDTQYF.

This clonotype was recorded a few times. The V call is TRBV6-1, the J call TRBJ1-1; D is unclear. CDR1 and CDR2 (germline): MNHNS, SASEGT. V gave up 7 bases and J gave up 3 bases, with 15 bases separating them. The CDR3 has 14 amino acids. The DNA of the CDR3 is TGTGCCAGCACCCGGACCGCCTTGGACACTGAAGCTTTCTTT. It translates to CASTRTALDTEAFF.

This clonotype was seen more than once but under ten times. The chain recombines TRBV4-3 with TRBJ2-1; D remains unclear. Trimming pared 0 bases from V and 7 bases from J, leaving 16 bases between. Germline values: CDR1 LGHNA, CDR2 YSLEER. The length of the CDR3 is 16 residues. The CDR3 bases are TGCGCCAGCAGCCAAGATTGGAACGCCATTTATAATGAGCAGTTCTTC. This sequence encodes CASSQDWNAIYNEQFF.

This clonotype was found a few times. The chain is built from TRBV7-9 and TRBJ2-7, with 7 nucleotides matching TRBD1. The germline CDR1 and CDR2 sequences are SEHNR and FQNEAQ (reference sequence). The CDR3 covers 14 residues. The ends lost 1 base at V and 8 bases at J; junction bases unmatched: 8. CDR3 sequence reads: CASSLENRGSKQYF. Here the CDR3 DNA reads TGTGCCAGCAGCTTAGAAAACAGGGGATCCAAGCAGTACTTC.

Many counts were recorded for this clonotype. The rearrangement joins TRBV14 to TRBJ2-5; D ambiguous. Trimming removed 1 base at V and 4 bases at J, with 10 bases between. Looked up from germline, CDR1 is SGHDN and CDR2 is FVKESK. The CDR3 sequence is 14 residues long. CDR3 residues: CASSQGARSETQYF. CDR3 nucleotides: TGTGCCAGCAGCCAAGGAGCTAGGTCAGAGACCCAGTACTTC.

This clonotype was picked up many times. The genes are TRBV20-1 and TRBJ2-5; D uncertain. The CDR3 has 12 residues. Between the trimmed V and J ends, which lost 3 bases and 5 bases, there was a span of 10 bases. Per germline, CDR1 DFQATT and CDR2 SNEGSKA (reference sequence). CDR3 sequence reads: CSASFGVETQYF. In nucleotides, the CDR3 is TGCAGTGCTAGTTTTGGGGTTGAGACCCAGTACTTC.

The J gene is TRBJ1-1, the V gene TRBV27, with D possibly being TRBD1 (6 bases). V lost 7 bases to trimming and J lost 5 bases, with 17 bases between them. The CDR3 spans 14 residues. Germline V lookup: CDR1 MNHEY, CDR2 SMNVEV (reference sequence). Here the CDR3 reads CASKTAQGRTEAFF. The CDR3 DNA reads TGTGCCAGCAAGACGGCACAGGGACGGACTGAAGCTTTCTTT.

CDR3 in amino acids: CASSLEGGAIYEQYF. Written as DNA, the CDR3 is TGTGCCAGCAGCTTAGAAGGAGGGGCAATCTACGAGCAGTACTTC. The chain combines TRBV7-9 with TRBJ2-7; possible D gene TRBD2, 6 bases. The CDR3 contains 15 residues. Trimming took off 1 base at V and 3 bases at J, with 13 bases between the two ends. Germline values: CDR1 SEHNR, CDR2 FQNEAQ (reference sequence).

In this sample, this clonotype turned up many times. V and J are TRBV10-3 and TRBJ2-2, with a possible D match to TRBD1 (6 bases). The V end was cut by 3 bases, the J end by 6 bases, with 11 bases between. The CDR3 loop spans 14 amino acids. Germline values: CDR1 ENHRY, CDR2 SYGVKD. DNA of the CDR3: TGTGCCATCAGTGAAGGTCAGGGGCCCGGGGAGCTGTTTTTT. It specifies CAISEGQGPGELFF.

This clonotype was found many times. The V call is TRBV15, the J call TRBJ2-3, with a tentative D call TRBD2 (6 bases). The V and J ends lost 3 bases and 4 bases respectively, with 14 bases between them. This CDR3 has 15 residues. Germline V gene data show CDR1 as LNHNV and CDR2 as YYDKDF (reference sequence). CDR3 sequence reads: CATSSLSGVSDTQYF. In DNA, the CDR3 is TGTGCCACCAGCAGCCTCTCGGGGGTCTCAGATACGCAGTATTTT. The full variable domain, completed using reference TRBV15 and TRBJ2-3, is DAMVIQNPRYQVTQFGKPVTLSCSQTLNHNVMYWYQQKSSQAPKLLFHYYDKDFNNEADTPDNFQSRRPNTSFCFLDIRSPGLGDTAMYLCATSSLSGVSDTQYFGPGTRLTVL.

This clonotype was picked up a small number of times. The chain is built from TRBV6-1 and TRBJ2-5; D is ambiguous. V was cut by 8 bases and J by 2 bases, with 18 bases left in between. The CDR3 length is 15 residues. CDR1 and CDR2 from the germline V gene are MNHNS and SASEGT. CDR3: CASLDMGQTQETQYF. The CDR3 DNA reads as TGTGCCAGCTTAGACATGGGCCAGACTCAAGAGACCCAGTACTTC.

The V call is TRBV7-6, the J call TRBJ1-4; no clear D gene. The CDR3 is made up of 13 amino acids. CDR1 and CDR2 from the germline V gene are SGHVS and FNYEAQ. V gave up 5 bases and J gave up 8 bases, with 12 bases separating them. This CDR3 is CASSLATGEKLFF. The DNA for the CDR3 is TGTGCCAGCAGCCTTGCCACTGGGGAAAAACTGTTTTTT.

The J gene is TRBJ2-5, the V gene TRBV6-2 or TRBV6-3; unclear D gene. The CDR3 is 12 residues long. Trimming cost V 5 bases and J 0 bases, with 4 bases left between them. CDR1 and CDR2 from the germline V gene are MNHEY and SVGEGT. The CDR3 nucleotides read TGTGCCAGCAGTCCAGACCAAGAGACCCAGTACTTC. Its protein is CASSPDQETQYF.

This clonotype appeared many times. The chain joins TRBV5-6 to TRBJ2-5; D possibly corresponds to TRBD1 (6 bases). Trimming stripped 3 bases from V and 1 base from J, with 16 bases between. The CDR3 is made up of 16 amino acids. Germline V gene sequence: CDR1 SGHDT, CDR2 YYEEEE. DNA for the CDR3: TGTGCCAGCAGCTCTCGGGACACCGGGATCCAAGAGACCCAGTACTTC. Amino acid sequence: CASSSRDTGIQETQYF.

This chain connects TRBV7-9 to TRBJ1-6; the D is unclear. The CDR3 runs to 14 residues. V gave up 5 bases and J gave up 8 bases, with 13 bases separating them. Germline lookup yields CDR1 SEHNR and CDR2 FQNEAQ (reference sequence). For the CDR3, the DNA is TGTGCCAGCAGCGGCCGGGGAGATGATTCACCCCTCCACTTT. This codes for CASSGRGDDSPLHF. The full variable domain, rest sourced from reference TRBV7-9 and TRBJ1-6, is DTGVSQNPRHKITKRGQNVTFRCDPISEHNRLYWYRQTLGQGPEFLTYFQNEAQLEKSRLLSDRFSAERPKGSFSTLEIQRTEQGDSAMYLCASSGRGDDSPLHFGNGTRLTVT.

This clonotype was recorded a few times. The V and J genes are TRBV6-4 and TRBJ2-2; 7 nucleotides align to TRBD1. The CDR3 sequence is 13 residues long. The germline V gene has CDR1 MRHNA and CDR2 SNTAGT. J lost 6 bases, V lost 8 bases, and 6 bases had no gene match. CDR3 DNA sequence: TGTGCCAGCCGACAGGGAAAGGCCGGGGAGCTGTTTTTT. Translating it yields CASRQGKAGELFF.

The V and J genes are TRBV6-1 and TRBJ2-7; 8 nucleotides match TRBD1. With V trimmed by 3 bases and J by 2 bases, 6 bases remained unmatched. This CDR3 contains 15 residues. Germline CDR1 MNHNS, CDR2 SASEGT. The CDR3 sequence is CASSDQGQGTYEQYF. CDR3 in DNA: TGTGCCAGCAGTGACCAAGGACAGGGTACCTACGAGCAGTACTTC.

This clonotype was seen many times. This chain links TRBV5-6 with TRBJ2-1; 9 positions match TRBD2. This CDR3 spans 18 amino acids. Germline lookup yields CDR1 SGHDT and CDR2 YYEEEE. The V gene end was trimmed by 1 base and the J gene end by 0 bases; junction bases not matched to a gene: 8. In nucleotides, the CDR3 is TGTGCCAGCAGCTTGAATGCGGGAGGGTCGAGCTCCTACAATGAGCAGTTCTTC. This translates into CASSLNAGGSSSYNEQFF.

In this sample, this clonotype turned up a few times. This rearrangement joins TRBV12-3 or TRBV12-4 to TRBJ2-2; 9 nucleotides agree with TRBD2. The CDR3 is 15 amino acids. The V and J ends lost 1 base and 7 bases, in that order; junction bases with no gene match: 4. The CDR3 region is CASSLGLAGDGELFF. In DNA, the CDR3 is TGTGCCAGCAGTTTAGGATTAGCGGGAGACGGGGAGCTGTTTTTT.

The V and J genes are TRBV7-9 and TRBJ1-1; D possibly corresponds to TRBD1 (5 bases). Trimming shortened V by 2 bases and J by 3 bases, and 13 bases separated the two germline ends. The CDR3 has 15 residues. Germline values: CDR1 SEHNR, CDR2 FQNEAQ (reference sequence). The CDR3 DNA reads as TGTGCCAGCAGCTTAAGGATTCGGGGGGACACTGAAGCTTTCTTT. Its translation is CASSLRIRGDTEAFF.

The CDR3 region has the DNA TGTGCCAGCAGCTGGGGGAGGGGGCCCCTCGAGCAGTACTTC. This codes for CASSWGRGPLEQYF. This chain uses TRBV5-5 with TRBJ2-7; the D call may be TRBD1 or TRBD2 (7 bases each). The CDR3 has 14 amino acids. The germline gives CDR1 SGHKS, CDR2 YYEKEE (reference sequence). The ends were cut back, 3 bases at V and 6 bases at J, with 16 bases in the middle.

This clonotype was detected many times. The chain carries TRBV10-3 and TRBJ2-7; maybe TRBD1 (5 bases). V gave up 4 bases and J gave up 7 bases, with 20 bases separating them. The CDR3 runs to 15 residues. Germline assignment: CDR1 ENHRY and CDR2 SYGVKD. The CDR3 sequence: CAISAQVLGVGEQYF. Written as DNA, the CDR3 is TGTGCCATCAGTGCACAGGTCCTTGGCGTCGGGGAGCAGTACTTC.

This clonotype was counted only a few times. J is TRBJ2-2 and V is TRBV20-1, with 13 bases fitting TRBD2. Unmatched junction bases numbered 6, after V lost 3 bases and J lost 8 bases. The CDR3 totals 15 residues. The germline V gene encodes CDR1 DFQATT and CDR2 SNEGSKA (reference sequence). The CDR3 region is CSARWTSGSRGELFF. As DNA, the CDR3 is TGCAGTGCTAGGTGGACTAGCGGGAGTCGGGGGGAGCTGTTTTTT.

This clonotype was detected ten times or more. The chain recombines TRBV7-9 with TRBJ1-1; 7 positions match TRBD1. The J segment lost 4 bases and the V segment lost 3 bases, leaving 2 bases of the junction unmatched. This CDR3 is built from 13 residues. Looked up from germline, CDR1 is SEHNR and CDR2 is FQNEAQ (reference sequence). As DNA, the CDR3 is TGTGCCAGCAGCTTCGGGACAGCCACTGAAGCTTTCTTT. This translates into CASSFGTATEAFF. Complete variable domain (other parts from reference TRBV7-9 and TRBJ1-1): DTGVSQNPRHKITKRGQNVTFRCDPISEHNRLYWYRQTLGQGPEFLTYFQNEAQLEKSRLLSDRFSAERPKGSFSTLEIQRTEQGDSAMYLCASSFGTATEAFFGQGTRLTVV.

This clonotype has only one observation. V gene TRBV3-1 combines with J gene TRBJ2-7; the match to TRBD2 covers 12 bases. The junction had 7 bases not matched to a gene; V was cut back by 3 bases and J by 4 bases. This CDR3 spans 16 amino acids. Per the germline V gene, CDR1 is LGHDT and CDR2 is YNNKEL (reference sequence). DNA of the CDR3: TGTGCCAGCAGCCACAGGACTAGCGGGATCTATTACGAGCAGTACTTC. As protein: CASSHRTSGIYYEQYF.